This T cell receptor (beta chain) was recorded in a study of shared T cell receptors in the human thymus. TCRdb's table, derived via immunoSEQ multiplex PCR, lists solely in-frame clones and lacks some. The table shows 640,000 or so clones, with around 87% occurring only once. This clone was counted between two and nine times. In germline, CDR1 is ENHRY, CDR2 SYGVKD. V dropped 5 bases and J dropped 0; count of bases not matched to a gene: 7. This CDR3 has 16 amino acids. These data were also filed under a second study, of human thymus T cells. From that report: Thymus tissue was removed during corrective cardiac surgery.

The chain has TRBV10-3 and TRBJ1-3, with 7 bases matching TRBD1. Sequenced input: thymocytes. The TCR sequence derives from a boy less than two years old with a congenital heart defect. The DNA for the CDR3 is TGTGCCATCAGTTTGGACAGGCTAAGCTCTGGAAACACCATATATTTT. Translated: CAISLDRLSSGNTIYF.